This T cell receptor (beta chain) was retrieved from a study of long-term antiretroviral therapy in people with HIV. Findings and limits, study-wide: No data on ART adherence, viral resistance or therapy changes.

There are a few counts of this clone. Its matching antigen is unknown. Survey-level immunoSEQ v3.0 assays were run. Sequencing set out to capture about 40,000-50,000 T-cell genomes per sample. Measured with immunoSEQ multiplex PCR; TCRdb has only the in-frame clones, and not every one. The sample carries roughly 8,500 clones, 65% to 85% recorded once. V was pared by 4 bases and J by 0 bases, with 6 bases of the junction left unmatched. Germline assignment: CDR1 MGHRA and CDR2 YSYEKL. This CDR3 has 15 amino acids. The J gene is TRBJ2-7, the V gene TRBV4-1; 7 bases agree with TRBD1. Source: unsorted PBMCs, taken 2.5 to 2.6 years before starting antiretroviral therapy. This clonotype was obtained from a middle-aged man with HIV. CDR3 bases: TGCGCCAGCAGCCGCCTCCGGGACAGCTCCTACGAGCAGTACTTC. Translating it yields CASSRLRDSSYEQYF.